A single sample gave rise to the 23 T cell receptor beta chains below, sequenced in a study of shared clonotypes between healthy human individuals. Libraries were prepared by immunoSEQ multiplex PCR; TCRdb keeps only in-frame clonotypes and omits some of them. The table has roughly 1,000,000 clones, around 78% seen once. The sample comprised memory CD4+ T cells from PBMCs. The subset: CD45RA-negative fraction. These receptors were obtained from a man aged 18 to 30 in good health. Some clones in this sample may be carry-over from other donors' samples.

In this sample, this clone turned up many times. J is TRBJ2-7 and V is TRBV28; 9 positions match TRBD1. The trim removed 3 bases at V and 4 bases at J, leaving 7 bases unmatched. This CDR3 has 15 residues. Germline V gene data show CDR1 as MDHEN and CDR2 as SYDVKM. CDR3 residues: CASSFFWTGEYEQYF. The CDR3 DNA reads as TGTGCCAGCAGTTTCTTTTGGACAGGGGAGTACGAGCAGTACTTC. Looking up the rest from reference TRBV28 and TRBJ2-7 gives the full variable domain: DVKVTQSSRYLVKRTGEKVFLECVQDMDHENMFWYRQDPGLGLRLIYFSYDVKMKEKGDIPEGYSVSREKKERFSLILESASTNQTSMYLCASSFFWTGEYEQYFGPGTRLTVT.

V usage is TRBV30 and J usage is TRBJ1-5; 7 bases agree with TRBD1. From germline, CDR1 is GTSNPN and CDR2 SVGIG (reference sequence). J lost 3 bases, V lost 6 bases, and 8 bases had no gene match. This CDR3 comprises 14 residues. CDR3 in amino acids: CACLGQADNQPQHF. The CDR3 region has the DNA TGTGCCTGCCTAGGACAGGCAGACAATCAGCCCCAGCATTTT.

This chain links TRBV4-2 with TRBJ2-2, with 9 bases fitting TRBD2. The trim removed 4 bases at V and 3 bases at J, leaving 6 bases unmatched. The length of the CDR3 is 16 residues. Germline V lookup: CDR1 LGHNA, CDR2 YNFKEQ. Here the CDR3 DNA reads TGTGCCAGCAGCCGCGCAGCGGGAGGTCACACCGGGGAGCTGTTTTTT. The encoded protein is CASSRAAGGHTGELFF.

The chain joins TRBV5-3 to TRBJ2-7, with D unresolved. TRBV5-3 is an open reading frame whose function is uncertain. The V and J ends lost 5 bases and 4 bases respectively, with 4 bases between them. This CDR3 is 10 amino acids long. The CDR3 DNA sequence: TGTGCCAGAAGTTTATACGAGCAGTACTTC. It encodes CARSLYEQYF.

This clone appeared many times. The rearrangement links TRBV2 to TRBJ2-1, with D tentatively TRBD1 or TRBD2 (5 bases each). This CDR3 has 15 amino acids. The V gene lost 2 bases and the J gene lost 5 bases, with 13 bases spanning the gap. Germline lookup yields CDR1 SNHLY and CDR2 FYNNEI. DNA for the CDR3: TGTGCCAGCAGTGAAAGGGGAGTGTCCCACAATGAGCAGTTCTTC. This sequence encodes CASSERGVSHNEQFF.

The CDR3 DNA sequence: TGTGCCAGCAGTTACGGTGCCCTTCTGCTCGAGCAGTACTTC. Translation: CASSYGALLLEQYF. This chain uses TRBV6-6 with TRBJ2-7; unclear D gene. The CDR3 spans 14 residues. CDR1 and CDR2 from the germline V gene are MNHNY and SVGAGI (reference sequence). Trimming took 2 bases from V and 6 from J, leaving 14 bases between them.

This clone was observed a handful of times. This sample also contains other DNA sequences that code for the same CDR3. The V and J genes are TRBV7-2 and TRBJ2-1; D gene ambiguous. Trimming removed 5 bases at V and 0 bases at J, with 11 bases between. This CDR3 contains 15 residues. Per germline, CDR1 SGHTA and CDR2 FQGNSA. CDR3 coding DNA: TGTGCCAGCAGCCTCAAGGTTGGCTCCTACAATGAGCAGTTCTTC. Amino acids: CASSLKVGSYNEQFF.

The chain is built from TRBV28 and TRBJ2-2; 10 positions agree with TRBD1. This CDR3 region has 18 residues. The V and J ends lost 4 bases and 4 bases, in that order; junction bases with no gene match: 12. Germline V gene sequence: CDR1 MDHEN, CDR2 SYDVKM. For the CDR3, the DNA is TGTGCCAGCAGTTCGTTCGGGGGTCGGACAGGGGGCACCGGGGAGCTGTTTTTT. Its translation: CASSSFGGRTGGTGELFF.

This chain links TRBV5-1 with TRBJ2-7; the match to TRBD2 covers 8 bases. V dropped 7 bases and J dropped 4; count of bases not matched to a gene: 13. The CDR3 consists of 15 residues. Germline CDR1 SGHRS, CDR2 YFSETQ. For the CDR3, the DNA is TGCGCCAGCTCGAAAAGCGGGAGAGATGAGTACGAGCAGTACTTC. Protein product: CASSKSGRDEYEQYF.

The chain uses TRBV4-1 and TRBJ2-7; D unclear. V was shortened by 0 bases and J by 4 bases, with 16 bases between the two germline ends. Per germline, CDR1 MGHRA and CDR2 YSYEKL. The CDR3 is 16 amino acids. The CDR3 region is CASSQEKGTVKYEQYF. The CDR3 nucleotides are TGCGCCAGCAGCCAAGAAAAGGGCACCGTAAAATACGAGCAGTACTTC.

This chain joins TRBV7-3 and TRBJ2-5; the match to TRBD2 covers 13 bases. This CDR3 contains 15 residues. From germline, CDR1 is SGHTA and CDR2 FQGTGA. Trimming took 5 bases from V and 5 from J; bases not matched to a gene: 5. CDR3 nucleotide sequence: TGTGCCAGCAGCCCGGGGACTAGCGGGGTGGAGACCCAGTACTTC. Translating it yields CASSPGTSGVETQYF.

The chain uses TRBV7-2 and TRBJ2-7; no reliable D call. The CDR3 covers 12 residues. Germline CDR1 and CDR2: SGHTA and FQGNSA. Trimming took off 5 bases at V and 6 bases at J, with 11 bases between the two ends. CDR3 protein: CASSPPWVEQYF. CDR3 DNA: TGTGCCAGCAGCCCCCCCTGGGTCGAGCAGTACTTC.

The genes are TRBV5-1 and TRBJ2-2; D gene uncertain. Trimming removed 0 bases from V and 0 bases from J, with 9 bases in between. Looked up from germline, CDR1 is SGHRS and CDR2 is YFSETQ. This CDR3 contains 16 residues. The CDR3 loop is CASSLVFNANTGELFF. The CDR3 nucleotides are TGCGCCAGCAGCTTGGTGTTTAACGCGAACACCGGGGAGCTGTTTTTT.

V usage is TRBV7-9 and J usage is TRBJ2-6; D is ambiguous. The CDR3 runs to 16 residues. Trimming shortened V by 5 bases and J by 0 bases, and 11 bases separated the two germline ends. Germline V CDR1 and CDR2: SEHNR, FQNEAQ (reference sequence). CDR3 sequence (DNA): TGTGCCAGCAGCCCCTCCCATCTCTCTGGGGCCAACGTCCTGACTTTC. Residues: CASSPSHLSGANVLTF.

The chain uses TRBV7-3 and TRBJ2-7, with D perhaps assigned TRBD1 or TRBD2 (6 bases each). This CDR3 comprises 14 residues. The germline CDR1 and CDR2 sequences are SGHTA and FQGTGA. V dropped 5 bases and J dropped 2 bases, with 13 bases sitting between them. CDR3 residues: CASSAPGATYEQYF. The CDR3 nucleotides are TGTGCCAGCAGCGCCCCGGGGGCTACCTACGAGCAGTACTTC.

The chain combines TRBV11-3 with TRBJ2-3, with D possibly being TRBD1 (6 bases). CDR3 length equals 17 residues. CDR1 SGHNT and CDR2 YENEEA come from the germline V gene. Trimming shortened V by 5 bases and J by 3 bases, and 21 bases separated the two germline ends. The CDR3 spells CASSLGRWGPETDTQYF. In DNA form, the CDR3 reads TGTGCCAGCAGCCTAGGCAGGTGGGGGCCCGAAACAGATACGCAGTATTTT.

With respect to this clone: This sample also contains other DNA sequences that code for the same CDR3. The chain is built from TRBV28 and TRBJ1-5; D is unresolved. Germline V gives CDR1 MDHEN, CDR2 SYDVKM. This CDR3 has 13 residues. V gave up 1 base and J gave up 4 bases, with 5 bases separating them. The CDR3 loop is CASSLLGNQPQHF. The CDR3 DNA reads as TGTGCCAGCAGTTTATTAGGAAATCAGCCCCAGCATTTT.

The V call is TRBV2, the J call TRBJ1-2; possibly TRBD1 for D (5 bases). The V end was cut by 8 bases, the J end by 3 bases, with 13 bases between. The CDR3 has 13 amino acids. The germline V gene has CDR1 SNHLY and CDR2 FYNNEI. CDR3 region: CASGTTVYYGYTF. CDR3 coding DNA: TGTGCCAGCGGGACTACGGTCTACTATGGCTACACCTTC.

The rearrangement uses TRBV20-1 and TRBJ2-7; TRBD1 aligns across 9 bases. Germline V CDR1 and CDR2: DFQATT, SNEGSKA (reference sequence). J was trimmed by 6 bases and V by 6 bases; bases with no gene match: 3. The CDR3 has 11 amino acids. This CDR3 reads CSATGGFEQYF. The CDR3 DNA is TGCAGTGCAACAGGGGGCTTCGAGCAGTACTTC.

J is TRBJ2-7 and V is TRBV6-5; D is unresolved. V lost 6 bases and J 3 bases, leaving 15 bases between the germline ends. This CDR3 contains 14 residues. The V gene's germline CDR1 is MNHEY and CDR2 SVGAGI. For the CDR3, the DNA is TGTGCCAGCAGAAGTACCCAAGCGATCTACGAGCAGTACTTC. Translated, it gives CASRSTQAIYEQYF.

CDR3 protein: CASSEHMGETQYF. For the CDR3, the DNA is TGTGCCAGCAGCGAGCATATGGGGGAGACCCAGTACTTC. The chain recombines TRBV7-3 with TRBJ2-5, with unresolved D. Between the trimmed V and J ends, which lost 5 bases and 5 bases, there was a span of 12 bases. This CDR3 region has 13 residues. The V gene's germline CDR1 is SGHTA and CDR2 FQGTGA. Supplemented by reference TRBV7-3 and TRBJ2-5, the full variable domain reads GAGVSQTPSNKVTEKGKYVELRCDPISGHTALYWYRQSLGQGPEFLIYFQGTGAADDSGLPNDRFFAVRPEGSVSTLKIQRTERGDSAVYLCASSEHMGETQYFGPGTRLLVL.

This sequence joins TRBV18 and TRBJ1-2, with 9 bases aligning to TRBD1. CDR3 size: 16 residues. Germline lookup yields CDR1 KGHSH and CDR2 LQKENI. Trimming took 6 bases from V and 4 from J; bases not matched to a gene: 12. The CDR3 sequence: CASSLLPGQGAYGYTF. In DNA form, the CDR3 reads TGTGCCAGCTCTCTCCTTCCGGGACAGGGTGCCTATGGCTACACCTTC.

The rearrangement links TRBV19 to TRBJ2-2; D gene unclear. Trimming left V 1 base short and J 8 bases short, with 11 bases between. CDR3 length: 14 amino acids. CDR1 is LNHDA, CDR2 SQIVND, per germline (reference sequence). The CDR3 coding sequence is TGTGCCAGTAGTATAGGTTTTTTAGCTGGGGAGCTGTTTTTT. Protein sequence: CASSIGFLAGELFF.